Listed below are T cell receptor beta chains from one sample, sequenced in a study of patients and donors after allogeneic stem cell transplantation. Each CDR3 protein gets one entry after TCRdb re-called the RT-PCR reads with MiXCR. The top ten hold about 3% of the sample, which has 87,000 or so distinct CDR3 sequences, 5% seen once. The sequenced sample consisted of blood, either unsorted or a sorted T cell fraction (not recorded which). The source is a human donor who was either an allogeneic HSCT recipient or a stem cell or donor lymphocyte infusion donor (not recorded which). It is not recorded whose cells these are; they may come from a transplant donor. Each CDR3 is given with its conserved first and last residue. The D gene is left open where the match is weak. A row's size may be missing; if present it is once, few, many or a size class.

v_gene: TRBV19
d_gene: TRBD2
abundance: many
j_gene: TRBJ2-1
CDR3aa: CASSIGGSGGDGEQFF
CDR3nt: TGTGCCAGTAGCATAGGAGGGAGCGGGGGGGATGGTGAGCAGTTCTTC

v_gene: TRBV18
d_gene: NA
abundance: NA
j_gene: TRBJ2-3
CDR3aa: CASSPTASTDTQYF
CDR3nt: TGTGCCAGCTCACCGACAGCTAGCACAGATACGCAGTATTTT

v_gene: TRBV21-1
d_gene: NA
abundance: many
j_gene: TRBJ2-1
CDR3aa: CASSNPPTSSSYNEQFF
CDR3nt: TGTGCCAGCAGCAACCCCCCCACATCAAGCTCCTACAATGAGCAGTTCTTC

v_gene: TRBV7-9
d_gene: NA
abundance: many
j_gene: TRBJ1-2
CDR3aa: CASSSLLNANYGYTF
CDR3nt: TGTGCCAGCAGCTCTCTTCTCAACGCTAACTATGGCTACACCTTC

v_gene: TRBV2
d_gene: NA
abundance: NA
j_gene: TRBJ1-6
CDR3aa: CASRGGTSSSPLHF
CDR3nt: TGTGCCAGCAGGGGGGGGACATCAAGTTCACCCCTCCACTTT

v_gene: TRBV2
d_gene: NA
abundance: many
j_gene: TRBJ2-2
CDR3aa: CASLLDRLVRTGELFF
CDR3nt: TGTGCCAGCCTCCTTGACCGCTTGGTTCGGACCGGGGAGCTGTTTTTT

v_gene: TRBV5-1
d_gene: NA
abundance: many
j_gene: TRBJ1-1
CDR3aa: CASSLDGRGTEAFF
CDR3nt: TGCGCCAGCAGCTTGGACGGCAGGGGCACTGAAGCTTTCTTT

v_gene: TRBV4-1
d_gene: NA
abundance: many
j_gene: TRBJ2-1
CDR3aa: CASSQGLGAGGEQFF
CDR3nt: TGCGCCAGCAGCCAAGGGTTAGGAGCAGGCGGCGAGCAGTTCTTC

v_gene: TRBV20-1
d_gene: TRBD2
abundance: few
j_gene: TRBJ2-7
CDR3aa: CSPLGLAGASYEQYF
CDR3nt: TGCAGTCCGTTAGGACTAGCGGGTGCTTCCTACGAGCAGTACTTC

v_gene: TRBV7-2
d_gene: NA
abundance: few
j_gene: TRBJ1-3
CDR3aa: CASSRRVPSGNTIYF
CDR3nt: TGTGCCAGCAGCCGGAGGGTTCCCTCTGGAAACACCATATATTTT

v_gene: TRBV11-3
d_gene: NA
abundance: many
j_gene: TRBJ2-3
CDR3aa: CASSLSGALTDTQYF
CDR3nt: TGTGCCAGCAGCTTAAGTGGGGCTCTCACAGATACGCAGTATTTT

v_gene: TRBV6-1
d_gene: NA
abundance: NA
j_gene: TRBJ2-1
CDR3aa: CAVSYRAISYNEQFF
CDR3nt: TGTGCCGTTTCTTACAGGGCAATCTCCTACAATGAGCAGTTCTTC

v_gene: TRBV29-1
d_gene: NA
abundance: many
j_gene: TRBJ2-1
CDR3aa: CSVAGVSYNEQFF
CDR3nt: TGCAGCGTTGCGGGGGTATCCTACAATGAGCAGTTCTTC

v_gene: TRBV6-1
d_gene: NA
abundance: many
j_gene: TRBJ1-6
CDR3aa: CASSEGPGHQGSPLHF
CDR3nt: TGTGCCAGCAGTGAAGGGCCGGGACATCAGGGTTCACCCCTCCACTTT

v_gene: TRBV3-1
d_gene: NA
abundance: many
j_gene: TRBJ2-1
CDR3aa: CASSQGGKRYNEQFF
CDR3nt: TGTGCCAGCAGCCAAGGGGGTAAGCGGTACAATGAGCAGTTCTTC

v_gene: TRBV16
d_gene: NA
abundance: many
j_gene: TRBJ2-4
CDR3aa: CASSQLSPAIRAKNIQYF
CDR3nt: TGTGCCAGCAGCCAATTAAGCCCGGCAATCCGAGCCAAAAACATTCAGTACTTC

v_gene: TRBV6-1
d_gene: NA
abundance: many
j_gene: TRBJ1-2
CDR3aa: CASSELLLGYTF
CDR3nt: TGTGCCAGCAGTGAGCTACTCCTGGGCTACACCTTC

v_gene: TRBV4-2
d_gene: TRBD1
abundance: many
j_gene: TRBJ1-1
CDR3aa: CASSQDQGARWVEAFF
CDR3nt: TGTGCCAGCAGCCAAGATCAGGGGGCGCGATGGGTTGAAGCTTTCTTT

v_gene: TRBV20-1
d_gene: TRBD1
abundance: few
j_gene: TRBJ1-1
CDR3aa: CSARGRTGGRSVESEAFF
CDR3nt: TGCAGTGCTAGGGGGAGGACAGGGGGCCGGTCGGTTGAGTCTGAAGCTTTCTTT

v_gene: TRBV5-6
d_gene: NA
abundance: many
j_gene: TRBJ2-2
CDR3aa: CASSLSWGMTGELFF
CDR3nt: TGTGCCAGCAGCTTGTCTTGGGGGATGACCGGGGAGCTGTTTTTT